The 17 T cell receptor beta chains below were found in one sample sequenced in a study of CD8+ T cells in alopecia areata. Treatment indicated: oral pan-JAK inhibitor, 5-10 mg twice daily. cDNA prepared by RNA extraction and subsequent reverse transcription served as the template for sequencing. Data came from immunoSEQ multiplex PCR; TCRdb stores just in-frame clones and leaves some out. The top ten clones hold more than 1.5% of a sample with under 350,000 clones, about 62% of them seen once. The sequencing used CD4+ T cells sorted from blood, collected at week 24, from a patient treated with tofacitinib. The receptors shown here come from a human donor with alopecia areata.

This clone showed up just a few times. The chain joins TRBV29-1 to TRBJ2-5; D ambiguous. The V end was cut by 2 bases, the J end by 2 bases, with 3 bases between. CDR1 is SQVTM and CDR2 is ANQGSEA in the germline V gene. The CDR3 is made up of 11 amino acids. CDR3 protein: CSVERQETQYF. The CDR3 nucleotides read TGCAGCGTTGAACGACAAGAGACCCAGTACTTC.

The chain recombines TRBV5-4 with TRBJ2-5; 12 nucleotides align to TRBD2. This CDR3 has 17 amino acids. The V gene end was trimmed by 1 base and the J gene end by 4 bases; junction bases not matched to a gene: 8. Germline V CDR1 and CDR2: SGHNT, YYREEE (reference sequence). DNA of the CDR3: TGTGCCAGCAGCTTGACGCTAGCGGGGGGGCCTGGAGAGACCCAGTACTTC. This translates into CASSLTLAGGPGETQYF.

The chain is built from TRBV7-9 and TRBJ2-7; D not resolved. V shed 7 bases and J shed 10 bases, with 20 bases lying between them. Germline V CDR1 and CDR2: SEHNR, FQNEAQ (reference sequence). This CDR3 has 13 amino acids. The CDR3 protein is CASTLSPLRFQYF. Here the CDR3 DNA reads TGTGCCAGCACCCTATCCCCCCTGAGATTCCAGTACTTC.

The V call is TRBV18, the J call TRBJ2-2, with unresolved D. Germline-derived CDR1 and CDR2 are KGHSH and LQKENI. The CDR3 has 16 residues. Trimming took off 5 bases at V and 2 bases at J, with 15 bases between the two ends. The CDR3 coding sequence is TGTGCCAGCTCAACTACGCCGGCAGGAAACACCGGGGAGCTGTTTTTT. It encodes CASSTTPAGNTGELFF.

The rearrangement links TRBV19 to TRBJ1-2, with 9 bases identical to TRBD1. CDR3 size: 14 residues. In germline, CDR1 is LNHDA, CDR2 SQIVND (reference sequence). The J segment lost 6 bases and the V segment lost 9 bases, leaving 11 bases of the junction unmatched. The CDR3, as DNA: TGTGCCAGATCTTGGACAGGGGCCGGCCATGGCTACACCTTC. This codes for CARSWTGAGHGYTF.

The chain is built from TRBV7-3 and TRBJ2-1, with 12 bases matching TRBD1. The V segment lost 4 bases and the J segment 9 bases; nucleotides outside the gene matches: 7. CDR1 and CDR2 (germline): SGHTA, FQGTGA. This CDR3 is built from 15 residues. As DNA, the CDR3 is TGTGCCAGCAGCTACCGGGACAGGGGGCCGGTTGAGCAGTTCTTC. It codes for CASSYRDRGPVEQFF.

The chain combines TRBV30 with TRBJ1-1, with D possibly being TRBD1 (5 bases). With 3 bases removed from V and 0 bases from J, the gap between germline ends came to 14 bases. The germline gives CDR1 GTSNPN, CDR2 SVGIG (reference sequence). The CDR3 length is 15 residues. The CDR3 bases are TGTGCCTGGAGCAATCAGGGTTTATTGAACACTGAAGCTTTCTTT. The encoded protein is CAWSNQGLLNTEAFF.

The chain carries TRBV2 and TRBJ2-3, with 7 bases fitting TRBD2. With 4 bases clipped from V and 0 bases from J, the junction kept 10 bases outside the gene matches. The CDR3 contains 17 residues. Germline V gives CDR1 SNHLY, CDR2 FYNNEI. As DNA, the CDR3 is TGTGCCAGCAGTGTGGTTGTGACGGGGGGAAGCACAGATACGCAGTATTTT. Its translation: CASSVVVTGGSTDTQYF.

The chain recombines TRBV7-9 with TRBJ2-3, with 11 bases identical to TRBD1. The CDR3 contains 14 residues. With 5 bases clipped from V and 4 bases from J, the junction kept 2 bases outside the gene matches. CDR1 and CDR2 (germline): SEHNR, FQNEAQ (reference sequence). The CDR3 reads CASSQGQGADTQYF. CDR3 sequence (DNA): TGTGCCAGCAGCCAGGGACAGGGGGCAGATACGCAGTATTTT.

V is TRBV6-1 and J is TRBJ2-5, with 7 nucleotides matching TRBD1. Germline CDR1 and CDR2: MNHNS and SASEGT. The CDR3 loop spans 15 amino acids. V lost 5 bases to trimming and J lost 4 bases; unmatched junction nucleotides: 10. The CDR3 region is CASSPQTGTGETQYF. The DNA of the CDR3 is TGTGCCAGCAGTCCACAGACAGGGACCGGAGAGACCCAGTACTTC.

This clone was seen ten or more times. The chain carries TRBV6-5 and TRBJ1-1, with D maybe TRBD1 (5 bases). This CDR3 region has 15 residues. CDR1 and CDR2 (germline): MNHEY, SVGAGI. V gave up 4 bases and J gave up 1 base, with 13 bases separating them. CDR3 sequence (DNA): TGTGCCAGCAGTTTCTCTCGACAGAAGAACACTGAAGCTTTCTTT. Translating gives CASSFSRQKNTEAFF.

This clone was seen once. The genes are TRBV2 and TRBJ1-1, with unresolved D. This CDR3 comprises 11 residues. CDR1 is SNHLY and CDR2 is FYNNEI in the germline V gene. V lost 3 bases and J lost 7, with 6 bases in between. The CDR3 nucleotides are TGTGCCAGCAGTGAGGGCCGTGAAGCTTTCTTT. It yields the protein CASSEGREAFF.

CDR3 in amino acids: CASSSEGRGSEAFF. DNA for the CDR3: TGTGCCAGCAGTTCAGAAGGGAGAGGGAGTGAAGCTTTCTTT. This chain links TRBV27 with TRBJ1-1, with unresolved D. Germline-derived CDR1 and CDR2 are MNHEY and SMNVEV (reference sequence). This CDR3 comprises 14 residues. Trimming stripped 4 bases from V and 7 bases from J, with 16 bases between.

This clone was counted only a few times. V usage is TRBV5-1 and J usage is TRBJ2-5; tentative D call: TRBD1 (6 bases). Trimming stripped 2 bases from V and 2 bases from J, with 10 bases between. Per the germline V gene, CDR1 is SGHRS and CDR2 is YFSETQ. The CDR3 totals 14 residues. CDR3 coding DNA: TGCGCCAGCAGCTTTGGACAGACGCAAGAGACCCAGTACTTC. Translating gives CASSFGQTQETQYF.

V gene TRBV7-9 combines with J gene TRBJ2-3, with D hard to call. Per the germline V gene, CDR1 is SEHNR and CDR2 is FQNEAQ (reference sequence). This CDR3 contains 16 residues. Between the trimmed V and J ends, which lost 7 bases and 2 bases, there was a span of 19 bases. The CDR3, as DNA: TGTGCCAGCAACCATAACCAGATCCCTTACACAGATACGCAGTATTTT. This codes for CASNHNQIPYTDTQYF.

In its sample, this clone was seen a few times. The junction differs from germline at one of its ends, possibly a read error. The chain has TRBV7-7 and TRBJ2-3; D remains ambiguous. CDR1 and CDR2 from the germline V gene are SSHAT and FNYEAQ (reference sequence). This CDR3 is built from 14 residues. The CDR3 DNA reads TGTGCTAGCAGCTCCCGACCGGGTGCAGATACGCAGTATTTT. It encodes CASSSRPGADTQYF.

V usage is TRBV6-5 and J usage is TRBJ1-2; 9 bases fit TRBD1. Germline values: CDR1 MNHEY, CDR2 SVGAGI. This CDR3 is 14 amino acids long. V lost 5 bases and J lost 7; bases outside the gene matches: 8. This CDR3 is CASSRGDREGGYTF. CDR3 bases: TGTGCCAGCAGTAGAGGGGACAGGGAGGGTGGCTACACCTTC.